What follows are 18 T cell receptor beta chains derived from one specimen sequenced in a study of control samples from healthy donors and cancer patients. Profiled with immunoSEQ multiplex PCR; TCRdb holds only in-frame clones, not every one. The sample consists of around 83,000 clones, approximately 94% of them appearing once. Sequences were obtained from PBMCs. These receptors came from a woman aged 40 to 55 with lung cancer.

J is TRBJ1-3 and V is TRBV11-2; D ambiguous. CDR1 and CDR2 from the germline V gene are SGHAT and FQNNGV. V was clipped by 5 bases and J by 0 bases, with 11 bases between them. There are 15 residues in the CDR3. CDR3 nucleotide sequence: TGTGCCAGCAGCGCTCTGTTCGTCTCTGGAAACACCATATATTTT. Protein sequence: CASSALFVSGNTIYF. The full variable domain, completed using reference TRBV11-2 and TRBJ1-3, is EAGVAQSPRYKIIEKRQSVAFWCNPISGHATLYWYQQILGQGPKLLIQFQNNGVVDDSQLPKDRFSAERLKGVDSTLKIQPAKLEDSAVYLCASSALFVSGNTIYFGEGSWLTVV.

The rearrangement joins TRBV6-6 to TRBJ1-1; a possible D gene is TRBD1 (5 bases). The CDR3 has 15 amino acids. Germline V gene lookup returns CDR1 MNHNY and CDR2 SVGAGI (reference sequence). V was trimmed by 5 bases and J by 0 bases, leaving 13 bases between them. The CDR3 DNA reads TGTGCCAGCAGTCGACAGCGTCCGTTGAACACTGAAGCTTTCTTT. Translated: CASSRQRPLNTEAFF.

This rearrangement joins TRBV30 to TRBJ2-1; 8 nucleotides match TRBD2. The CDR3 loop spans 14 amino acids. Germline loops: CDR1 GTSNPN, CDR2 SVGIG (reference sequence). The V and J ends lost 5 bases and 4 bases, in that order; junction bases with no gene match: 7. The CDR3 loop reads CAWASGGVYNEQFF. In DNA form, the CDR3 reads TGTGCCTGGGCAAGCGGGGGCGTGTACAATGAGCAGTTCTTC.

CDR3 DNA sequence: TGTGCCAGTAGATTCGAAGGGGGGAATTCACCCCTCCACTTT. Translated: CASRFEGGNSPLHF. V gene TRBV19 combines with J gene TRBJ1-6; maybe TRBD1 (6 bases). In germline, CDR1 is LNHDA, CDR2 SQIVND (reference sequence). Trimming removed 6 bases at V and 7 bases at J, with 13 bases between. This CDR3 has 14 amino acids.

The chain employs TRBV6-5 and TRBJ2-3; D remains unclear. The CDR3 runs to 12 residues. The V gene lost 6 bases and the J gene lost 6 bases, with 10 bases spanning the gap. Germline CDR1 reads MNHEY; CDR2 reads SVGAGI. CDR3 in amino acids: CASRGLSDTQYF. As DNA, the CDR3 is TGTGCCAGCAGGGGGTTGTCGGATACGCAGTATTTT.

This clone was detected only once. V gene TRBV11-2 combines with J gene TRBJ1-1; a weak D match, TRBD1 (5 bases). The V gene's germline CDR1 is SGHAT and CDR2 FQNNGV. The CDR3 sequence is 14 residues long. V was clipped by 0 bases and J by 11 bases, with 16 bases between them. Here the CDR3 reads CASSLDGVGRDAFF. Here the CDR3 DNA reads TGTGCCAGCAGCTTAGATGGGGTGGGCAGGGACGCTTTCTTT.

CDR3 amino acids: CAWSVMGFEKLFF. The CDR3 DNA reads TGTGCCTGGAGTGTAATGGGGTTTGAAAAACTGTTTTTT. The V call is TRBV30, the J call TRBJ1-4; D is unclear. Trimming took off 0 bases at V and 7 bases at J, with 9 bases between the two ends. CDR1 and CDR2 from the germline V gene are GTSNPN and SVGIG (reference sequence). The CDR3 consists of 13 residues.

This sequence joins TRBV2 and TRBJ1-6; no definite D call. The V end lost 8 bases, the J end lost 0 bases, and 14 bases lay between the germline ends. CDR1 is SNHLY, CDR2 FYNNEI, per germline. The CDR3 runs 16 residues. The CDR3 nucleotides are TGTGCCAGCTGTTTGGACTGGAGCTCCTATAATTCACCCCTCCACTTT. Amino acid sequence: CASCLDWSSYNSPLHF.

In DNA, the CDR3 is TGTGCTAGTAGGGACGTAGTCTCAGGGTTTTATGGCTACACCTTC. This codes for CASRDVVSGFYGYTF. The rearrangement uses TRBV12-5 and TRBJ1-2, with D maybe TRBD1 (5 bases). In germline, CDR1 is LGHNT, CDR2 FRNRAP. V gave up 8 bases and J gave up 5 bases, with 21 bases separating them. This CDR3 is built from 15 residues.

V gene TRBV30 combines with J gene TRBJ2-1; D is perhaps TRBD2 (5 bases). The germline V gene encodes CDR1 GTSNPN and CDR2 SVGIG (reference sequence). This CDR3 spans 14 amino acids. Trimming took 3 bases from V and 6 from J, leaving 15 bases between them. Here the CDR3 reads CAWSRASSLNEQFF. The CDR3 DNA is TGTGCCTGGAGCCGGGCTAGCTCGCTCAATGAGCAGTTCTTC.

The V gene is TRBV19, the J gene TRBJ1-4; D gene uncertain. Germline CDR1 reads LNHDA; CDR2 reads SQIVND (reference sequence). The CDR3 extends over 20 amino acids. Trimming cost V 0 bases and J 5 bases, with 25 bases left between them. The CDR3 here is CASSIEAMDGYSSWNEKLFF. CDR3 coding DNA: TGTGCCAGTAGTATAGAAGCCATGGACGGATACTCAAGTTGGAATGAAAAACTGTTTTTT.

This clone is a singleton in its sample. The chain employs TRBV3-1 (or the pseudogene TRBV3-2) and TRBJ1-5; D gene ambiguous. CDR3 length: 15 amino acids. Per germline, CDR1 LGHDT and CDR2 YNNKEL (reference sequence). V lost 1 base and J 0 bases, leaving 7 bases between the germline ends. CDR3 sequence reads: CASSQGEYSNQPQHF. As DNA, the CDR3 is TGTGCCAGCAGCCAAGGGGAGTATAGCAATCAGCCCCAGCATTTT.

The chain uses TRBV6-5 and TRBJ1-5, with a tentative D call TRBD1 (6 bases). The germline gives CDR1 MNHEY, CDR2 SVGAGI. This CDR3 spans 13 amino acids. Deletions cut 8 bases from V and 6 bases from J, with 14 bases between. Here the CDR3 reads CASLQGGFQPQHF. For the CDR3, the DNA is TGTGCCAGCCTACAGGGTGGGTTTCAGCCCCAGCATTTT.

The chain's CDR3 is CASSSGHPNTEAFF. CDR3 coding DNA: TGTGCCAGCAGCTCGGGACACCCGAACACTGAAGCTTTCTTT. This chain links TRBV11-3 with TRBJ1-1; TRBD1 might be the D (6 bases). The CDR3 has 14 residues. Germline CDR1 is SGHNT and CDR2 is YENEEA. The V gene lost 4 bases and the J gene lost 1 base, with 10 bases spanning the gap.

J is TRBJ2-2 and V is TRBV5-1, with D maybe TRBD1 (7 bases). Germline CDR1 reads SGHRS; CDR2 reads YFSETQ. CDR3 length equals 16 residues. Trimming removed 4 bases from V and 3 bases from J, with 16 bases in between. CDR3 bases: TGCGCCAGCAGCGGCTCCCAGGGGGGCTACACCGGGGAGCTGTTTTTT. This sequence encodes CASSGSQGGYTGELFF. Together with reference TRBV5-1 and TRBJ2-2, the CDR3 gives the full variable domain: KAGVTQTPRYLIKTRGQQVTLSCSPISGHRSVSWYQQTPGQGLQFLFEYFSETQRNKGNFPGRFSGRQFSNSRSEMNVSTLELGDSALYLCASSGSQGGYTGELFFGEGSRLTVL.

The V call is TRBV2, the J call TRBJ1-4, with TRBD1 identical over 9 bases. With V trimmed by 6 bases and J by 4 bases, 3 bases remained unmatched. Germline V gene lookup returns CDR1 SNHLY and CDR2 FYNNEI. This CDR3 comprises 14 residues. The CDR3 loop reads CASRDRGYNEKLFF. Here the CDR3 DNA reads TGTGCCAGCAGGGACAGGGGCTATAATGAAAAACTGTTTTTT.

V usage is TRBV5-7 and J usage is TRBJ1-3; D possibly corresponds to TRBD1 (6 bases). TRBV5-7 is filed as an ORF, its function uncertain. V was clipped by 4 bases and J by 7 bases, with 15 bases between them. CDR3 length equals 14 residues. The CDR3: CASSHHREGNTIYF. DNA for the CDR3: TGTGCCAGCAGCCACCACAGGGAGGGGAACACCATATATTTT.

This rearrangement joins TRBV7-2 to TRBJ2-3; D is uncertain. Looked up from germline, CDR1 is SGHTA and CDR2 is FQGNSA. The CDR3 covers 14 residues. V was shortened by 3 bases and J by 4 bases, with 11 bases between the two germline ends. CDR3 nucleotide sequence: TGTGCCAGCAGCTTCAGGAGTGGGGCAGATACGCAGTATTTT. This sequence encodes CASSFRSGADTQYF.